This T cell receptor beta chain was sequenced for a study of blood T cell repertoires in COVID-19. The wider study: There were acute and convalescent COVID-19 samples, and they came from the United States, Italy and Spain. Sources were T cells, B-cell-depleted T cells, or PBMCs; the material itself was cDNA or gDNA.

Per the original data handling: Reference gene primer amplification gave estimated nucleated cell counts. Here immunoSEQ multiplex PCR was the method, and the copy in TCRdb shows in-frame clones only, minus some. The D gene and trimming were derived from the DNA, and the V and J assignments and clone size from that table. There are 150,000 to 200,000 clones in the sample; roughly 87% occur only once, and about 2.2% lies in the top ten. CDR3 length: 16 residues. Germline loops: CDR1 SGHTA, CDR2 FQGNSA. The V and J ends lost 1 base and 5 bases, in that order; junction bases with no gene match: 8. Enrolled through a virtual design, the participants were between roughly 18 and 100 years of age and came from roughly 22 US areas. This clone was found once.

Sequences were obtained from PBMCs or T cells enriched from blood (not recorded which). This chain links TRBV7-2 with TRBJ2-7; TRBD2 agrees at 10 bases. This receptor was taken from a woman in her 30s who had recovered from COVID-19. The CDR3 nucleotides read TGTGCCAGCAGCTTAGTAACAGCGGGAGGGAAGAACGAGCAGTACTTC. Translation gives CASSLVTAGGKNEQYF.